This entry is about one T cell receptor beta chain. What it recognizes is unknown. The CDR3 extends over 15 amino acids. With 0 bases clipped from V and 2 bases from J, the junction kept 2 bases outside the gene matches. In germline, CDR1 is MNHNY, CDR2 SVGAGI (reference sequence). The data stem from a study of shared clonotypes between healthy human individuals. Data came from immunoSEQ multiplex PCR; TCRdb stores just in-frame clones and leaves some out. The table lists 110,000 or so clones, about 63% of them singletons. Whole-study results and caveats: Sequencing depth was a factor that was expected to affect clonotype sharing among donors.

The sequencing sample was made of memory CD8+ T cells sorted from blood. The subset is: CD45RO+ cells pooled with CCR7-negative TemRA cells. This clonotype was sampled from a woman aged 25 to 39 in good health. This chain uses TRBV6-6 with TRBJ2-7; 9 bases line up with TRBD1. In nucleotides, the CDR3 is TGTGCCAGCAGTTACTCGGGGACAGGGCCCTACGAGCAGTACTTC. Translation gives CASSYSGTGPYEQYF.